The clone carrying this T cell receptor beta chain has only one observation. The data derive from a study of shared T cell receptors in the human thymus. The germline V gene has CDR1 SGHAT and CDR2 FQNNGV. This CDR3 region has 16 residues. V shed 1 base and J 4 bases; nucleotides not matched to a gene: 8. The repertoire was sequenced with immunoSEQ multiplex PCR; TCRdb's copy has only in-frame clones and lacks some. The sample lists hundreds of thousands of clones; roughly 88% were seen once. The data were also submitted as part of a second study, on human thymus T cells. That source reports: Donors consisted of healthy Finnish infants (having corrective surgery for congenital heart defects). Corrective cardiac operations yielded the resected thymus tissue. Thymic and blood repertoires seemed to show skewed V and J gene use.

Sequencing used thymocytes. This TCR derives from a boy in the first two years of life with a congenital heart defect. The chain couples TRBV11-2 to TRBJ2-7; 9 positions agree with TRBD1. The CDR3 loop reads CASSLGLRGQGYEQYF. Written as DNA, the CDR3 is TGTGCCAGCAGCTTAGGGCTCCGGGGACAGGGATACGAGCAGTACTTC.